The 15 T cell receptor beta chains given below trace back to one sample, sequenced in a study of monozygotic twins with inflammatory bowel disease. TCRdb re-called the 5' RACE reads and catalogs CDR3 proteins one per entry, DNA excluded. The data include some 210,000 distinct CDR3 sequences; the top ten clones carry roughly 1.7%. Sequencing was carried out using blood. The receptors shown here come from a human donor with ulcerative colitis or Crohn's disease, or a healthy co-twin of an affected twin (not recorded which).

CDR3 protein: CSARAGERGMDTQYF. This sequence joins TRBV20-1 and TRBJ2-3; the TCRdb D gene call, TRBD2, has no DNA to confirm it. The CDR3 loop spans 15 amino acids. The germline V gene encodes CDR1 DFQATT and CDR2 SNEGSKA (reference sequence).

The rearrangement joins TRBV5-4 to TRBJ1-1. This CDR3 is 16 amino acids long. Germline CDR1 and CDR2: SGHNT and YYREEE (reference sequence). CDR3 sequence: CASSLAGGQMNTEAFF.

V is TRBV5-1 and J is TRBJ1-2. The CDR3 covers 12 residues. From germline, CDR1 is SGHRS and CDR2 YFSETQ. CDR3 loop: CASSEGAYGYTF.

The chain recombines TRBV7-9 with TRBJ2-1; the D call of TRBD1 rests on TCRdb alone, since no DNA is present to check it. The CDR3 runs to 14 residues. The germline V gene encodes CDR1 SEHNR and CDR2 FQNEAQ (reference sequence). CDR3: CASSNRTAYNEQFF.

The CDR3 loop is CASSRFGQGAMNTEAFF. J is TRBJ1-1 and V is TRBV18; the TCRdb call, TRBD1, lacks DNA for checking. This CDR3 is 17 amino acids long. The germline V gene has CDR1 KGHSH and CDR2 LQKENI.

This chain joins TRBV6-5 and TRBJ2-7; TCRdb's D call, TRBD1, is unchecked because there is no DNA. This CDR3 has 18 amino acids. The germline V gene encodes CDR1 MNHEY and CDR2 SVGAGI. The CDR3 spells CASSYSAGRGSPGDEQYF.

The chain recombines TRBV7-9 with TRBJ1-1; as DNA is missing, the TRBD1 call by TCRdb cannot be tested. The CDR3 has 15 residues. Germline loops: CDR1 SEHNR, CDR2 FQNEAQ (reference sequence). CDR3 region: CASSLRAPGDTEAYF.

The V call is TRBV5-1, the J call TRBJ2-1. Germline V CDR1 and CDR2: SGHRS, YFSETQ. The CDR3 loop spans 13 amino acids. The CDR3 spells CASRVAGYNEQFF.

The chain combines TRBV18 with TRBJ1-1. The CDR3 length is 16 residues. The germline V gene has CDR1 KGHSH and CDR2 LQKENI. Here the CDR3 reads CASSPPSMQMNTEAFF.

V is TRBV5-4 and J is TRBJ2-2. Germline-derived CDR1 and CDR2 are SGHNT and YYREEE (reference sequence). The CDR3 length is 13 residues. CDR3: CASRGGNTGELFF. The full variable domain, in which reference TRBV5-4 and TRBJ2-2 provide the parts outside the CDR3, is ETGVTQSPTHLIKTRGQQVTLRCSSQSGHNTVSWYQQALGQGPQFIFQYYREEENGRGNFPPRFSGLQFPNYSSELNVNALELDDSALYLCASRGGNTGELFFGEGSRLTVL.

The chain uses TRBV5-1 and TRBJ2-1; TCRdb reports TRBD1, a call that lacks DNA to check it against. There are 15 residues in the CDR3. Germline V gives CDR1 SGHRS, CDR2 YFSETQ. CDR3 protein: CASSGEGASYNEQFF.

The gene calls are TRBV20-1 and TRBJ2-1; TCRdb reports TRBD2, a call that lacks DNA to check it against. Germline loops: CDR1 DFQATT, CDR2 SNEGSKA (reference sequence). The CDR3 length is 16 residues. The CDR3 loop reads CSASGGRGGPYNEQFF.

The V gene is TRBV3-1, the J gene TRBJ2-5; TCRdb's D call, TRBD1, is unchecked because there is no DNA. The CDR3 sequence is 12 residues long. Germline V gives CDR1 LGHDT, CDR2 YNNKEL (reference sequence). The CDR3 sequence is CATTRQQETQYF.

The rearrangement links TRBV6-2 or TRBV6-3 to TRBJ1-6. CDR3 length: 13 amino acids. Germline values: CDR1 MNHEY, CDR2 SVGEGT. This chain's CDR3 is CASSYDGNSPLHF.

The chain joins TRBV4-1 to TRBJ2-5; TCRdb lists TRBD2, though no DNA is available to test this call. The length of the CDR3 is 15 residues. CDR1 and CDR2 from the germline V gene are MGHRA and YSYEKL. CDR3 amino acids: CASSQLGTNQETQYF.